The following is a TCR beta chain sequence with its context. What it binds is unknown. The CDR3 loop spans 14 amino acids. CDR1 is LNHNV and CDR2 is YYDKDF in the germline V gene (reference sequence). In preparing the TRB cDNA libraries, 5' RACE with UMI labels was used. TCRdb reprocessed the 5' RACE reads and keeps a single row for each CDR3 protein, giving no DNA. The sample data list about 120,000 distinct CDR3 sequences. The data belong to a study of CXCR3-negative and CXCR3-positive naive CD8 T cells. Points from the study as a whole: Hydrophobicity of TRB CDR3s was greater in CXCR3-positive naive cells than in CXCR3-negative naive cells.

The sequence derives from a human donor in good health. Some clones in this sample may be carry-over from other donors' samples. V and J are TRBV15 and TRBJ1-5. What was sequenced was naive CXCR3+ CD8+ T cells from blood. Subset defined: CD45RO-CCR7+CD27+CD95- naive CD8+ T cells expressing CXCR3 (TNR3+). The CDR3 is CATSRDGSNQPQHF.